The entry below gives a single T cell receptor (beta chain) sequence along with its context. Authors' methods: Estimated nucleated cell counts came from reference gene primer amplification. Measured with immunoSEQ multiplex PCR; TCRdb has only the in-frame clones, and not every one. That table gives V, J and clone size, and the DNA gave D and trimming. Seen here are tens of thousands of clones, 84% observed once, and the top ten hold 1.5% to 2%. Germline V CDR1 and CDR2: MNHEY, SMNVEV (reference sequence). Trimming left V 7 bases short and J 4 bases short, with 11 bases between. The CDR3 contains 12 residues. The entry originates in a study of blood T cell repertoires in COVID-19. Study context: The United States, Italy and Spain supplied acute and convalescent COVID-19 samples. T cells, B-cell-depleted T cells, or PBMCs supplied cDNA or gDNA.

The V call is TRBV27, the J call TRBJ2-7; TRBD2 is a possible D gene (5 bases). This TCR was sampled from a man between 50 and 59 years old with acute or convalescent COVID-19. Sequenced sample: peripheral blood. The CDR3 reads CASMDLFYEQYF. The DNA of the CDR3 is TGTGCCAGCATGGACTTATTTTACGAGCAGTACTTC.